The next 18 T cell receptor beta chains were all read from a single sample in a study of patients and donors after allogeneic stem cell transplantation. TCRdb fed the RT-PCR reads into MiXCR, producing one record per CDR3 protein. The sample has almost 90,000 distinct CDR3 sequences, 4.5% to 5% seen once. The sample taken for sequencing was blood, either unsorted or a sorted T cell fraction (not recorded which). The receptors were gathered from a human donor who was either an allogeneic HSCT recipient or a stem cell or donor lymphocyte infusion donor (not recorded which). It is not recorded whose cells these are; they may come from a transplant donor.

There are many counts of this clonotype. The chain joins TRBV12-3 or TRBV12-4 to TRBJ2-7; no reliable D call. The CDR3 spans 16 residues. Trimming left V 5 bases short and J 2 bases short, with 19 bases between. CDR3: CASSPYPPTPPYEQYF. CDR3 bases: TGTGCCAGCAGTCCGTACCCTCCAACACCTCCCTACGAGCAGTACTTC.

The chain has TRBV5-5 and TRBJ2-7; TRBD1 matches at 10 bases. The J segment lost 2 bases and the V segment lost 4 bases, leaving 6 bases of the junction unmatched. The CDR3 sequence is 15 residues long. Germline CDR1 reads SGHKS; CDR2 reads YYEKEE (reference sequence). CDR3 in amino acids: CASSGTGAFTYEQYF. The CDR3 DNA sequence: TGTGCCAGCAGCGGGACAGGGGCCTTTACCTACGAGCAGTACTTC.

With respect to this clonotype: A much larger clone lies one base from this, so it may be a read error. The gene calls are TRBV5-6 and TRBJ2-7; TRBD1 might be the D (6 bases). The CDR3 is made up of 15 amino acids. The germline V and J ends were trimmed by 0 bases and 7 bases, with 17 bases remaining between them. Germline lookup yields CDR1 SGHDT and CDR2 YYEEEE. The CDR3, as DNA: TGTGCCAGCAGCTTGGTGGCAGGGGAACCTCGGGAGCAGTACTTC. Translating it yields CASSLVAGEPREQYF.

The rearrangement joins TRBV11-2 to TRBJ2-3, with 9 bases lining up with TRBD2. The CDR3 length is 16 residues. Germline values: CDR1 SGHAT, CDR2 FQNNGV. Trimming removed 1 base from V and 6 bases from J; junction bases left unmatched: 8. CDR3 nucleotide sequence: TGTGCCAGCAGCTTAGTGGGTAGCGGGGGATATGATACGCAGTATTTT. Translated: CASSLVGSGGYDTQYF. Together with reference TRBV11-2 and TRBJ2-3, the CDR3 gives the full variable domain: EAGVAQSPRYKIIEKRQSVAFWCNPISGHATLYWYQQILGQGPKLLIQFQNNGVVDDSQLPKDRFSAERLKGVDSTLKIQPAKLEDSAVYLCASSLVGSGGYDTQYFGPGTRLTVL.

This clonotype has only a few counts. The V call is TRBV4-2, the J call TRBJ2-7, with TRBD2 identical over 8 bases. With V trimmed by 0 bases and J by 2 bases, 9 bases remained unmatched. Germline V gives CDR1 LGHNA, CDR2 YNFKEQ. The CDR3 runs 17 residues. The CDR3 region has the DNA TGTGCCAGCAGCCAAGATGGTAGAGCGGGGGAACCCTACGAGCAGTACTTC. Its protein product is CASSQDGRAGEPYEQYF.

This clonotype was counted many times. The CDR3 DNA is TGTGCCAGCAGCCGCCAATACAGGTCCCGGGGAGATACGCAGTATTTT. Its translation: CASSRQYRSRGDTQYF. The rearrangement uses TRBV7-6 and TRBJ2-3; D may match TRBD1 or TRBD2 (5 bases each). The germline CDR1 and CDR2 sequences are SGHVS and FNYEAQ. Trimming cost V 5 bases and J 5 bases, with 20 bases left between them. The CDR3 length is 16 residues.

This chain uses TRBV19 with TRBJ2-3, with no clear D. The CDR3 sequence is 15 residues long. The germline gives CDR1 LNHDA, CDR2 SQIVND (reference sequence). The germline V and J ends were trimmed by 5 bases and 0 bases, with 12 bases remaining between them. The CDR3 spells CASSLERYSTDTQYF. CDR3 nucleotides: TGTGCCAGTAGTCTCGAACGGTATAGCACAGATACGCAGTATTTT.

The V call is TRBV7-3, the J call TRBJ1-1; D might be TRBD1 (5 bases). CDR3 size: 21 residues. Germline-derived CDR1 and CDR2 are SGHTA and FQGTGA. V lost 1 base and J lost 1, with 28 bases in between. CDR3 sequence: CASSLRVFNPDYLGENTEAFF. The DNA of the CDR3 is TGTGCCAGCAGCTTAAGGGTCTTCAATCCGGACTACCTGGGGGAGAACACTGAAGCTTTCTTT. The whole variable domain, filled in from reference TRBV7-3 and TRBJ1-1, reads GAGVSQTPSNKVTEKGKYVELRCDPISGHTALYWYRQSLGQGPEFLIYFQGTGAADDSGLPNDRFFAVRPEGSVSTLKIQRTERGDSAVYLCASSLRVFNPDYLGENTEAFFGQGTRLTVV.

This clonotype was recorded a few times. This chain joins TRBV4-1 and TRBJ2-5; 10 bases align to TRBD2. V lost 1 base and J lost 5; bases outside the gene matches: 4. The CDR3 is 15 amino acids. Germline V gene lookup returns CDR1 MGHRA and CDR2 YSYEKL. CDR3 bases: TGCGCCAGCAGCCAAGGAGCGGGAGGGACGGAGACCCAGTACTTC. Translation: CASSQGAGGTETQYF.

This clonotype was observed at least ten times. The chain is built from TRBV6-6 and TRBJ1-5, with a tentative D call TRBD1 (5 bases). This CDR3 comprises 13 residues. Trimming left V 2 bases short and J 4 bases short, with 6 bases between. Germline V CDR1 and CDR2: MNHNY, SVGAGI (reference sequence). This CDR3 is CASSYGANQPQHF. In DNA form, the CDR3 reads TGTGCCAGCAGTTACGGGGCAAATCAGCCCCAGCATTTT.

This clonotype has a count of ten or more. The chain carries TRBV29-1 and TRBJ2-3; 7 nucleotides align to TRBD2. The V gene's germline CDR1 is SQVTM and CDR2 ANQGSEA. This CDR3 is built from 16 residues. J was trimmed by 6 bases and V by 0 bases; bases with no gene match: 12. The CDR3: CSVEDRLAFSEDTQYF. CDR3 nucleotide sequence: TGCAGCGTTGAAGATCGACTAGCCTTCTCTGAGGATACGCAGTATTTT.

The rearrangement uses TRBV18 and TRBJ1-1, with D unclear. There are 15 residues in the CDR3. V lost 3 bases and J 1 base, leaving 12 bases between the germline ends. The germline V gene encodes CDR1 KGHSH and CDR2 LQKENI. CDR3 protein: CASSPLIDSNTEAFF. The DNA for the CDR3 is TGTGCCAGCTCACCCCTAATCGACTCGAACACTGAAGCTTTCTTT.

This clonotype was seen more than once but under ten times. A read error may explain this, as a much larger clone is one base away. The V and J genes are TRBV6-5 and TRBJ2-1; tentative D call: TRBD2 (6 bases). Per germline, CDR1 MNHEY and CDR2 SVGAGI. The CDR3 runs to 15 residues. CDR3 DNA: TGTGCCAGCGGTTACCCACGGGGGACCTACAATGAGCAGTTCTTC. Its translation: CASGYPRGTYNEQFF.

This clonotype has a count of ten or more. This chain joins TRBV2 and TRBJ2-1, with D possibly TRBD2 on 5 matching bases. The CDR3 runs 13 residues. V lost 4 bases to trimming and J lost 4 bases, with 8 bases between them. Germline loops: CDR1 SNHLY, CDR2 FYNNEI. CDR3 sequence (DNA): TGTGCCAGCAGTGTGGGAGAATACAATGAGCAGTTCTTC. It yields the protein CASSVGEYNEQFF.

The J gene is TRBJ1-3, the V gene TRBV11-3, with D hard to call. The germline gives CDR1 SGHNT, CDR2 YENEEA. The CDR3 length is 14 residues. V dropped 3 bases and J dropped 4 bases, with 10 bases sitting between them. CDR3 sequence (DNA): TGTGCCAGCAGCTTTTTGTCCGAAGGAAACACCATATATTTT. Encoded protein: CASSFLSEGNTIYF.

This clonotype was seen at least ten times. This rearrangement joins TRBV29-1 to TRBJ1-1; D remains unclear. The CDR3 sequence is 17 residues long. Germline CDR1 is SQVTM and CDR2 is ANQGSEA. The ends were cut back, 1 base at V and 4 bases at J, with 22 bases in the middle. Written as DNA, the CDR3 is TGCAGCGTTGAAGGGGCGGGTGGGCGAGGGTTTGGCACTGAAGCTTTCTTT. It encodes CSVEGAGGRGFGTEAFF.

V gene TRBV6-1 combines with J gene TRBJ1-4; tentatively, D is TRBD1 (5 bases). Trimming took 3 bases from V and 0 from J, leaving 8 bases between them. The CDR3 runs to 15 residues. Germline lookup yields CDR1 MNHNS and CDR2 SASEGT. DNA of the CDR3: TGTGCCAGCAGTGAGGGACGGACAACTAATGAAAAACTGTTTTTT. Amino acids: CASSEGRTTNEKLFF.

Ten or more counts support this clonotype. The chain uses TRBV30 and TRBJ2-7, with D possibly TRBD2 on 5 matching bases. V lost 2 bases and J 4 bases, leaving 18 bases between the germline ends. Germline CDR1 GTSNPN, CDR2 SVGIG (reference sequence). The CDR3 extends over 15 amino acids. The CDR3 here is CAWSIKAAAAYEQYF. The CDR3 DNA is TGTGCCTGGAGTATTAAAGCGGCGGCCGCTTACGAGCAGTACTTC.